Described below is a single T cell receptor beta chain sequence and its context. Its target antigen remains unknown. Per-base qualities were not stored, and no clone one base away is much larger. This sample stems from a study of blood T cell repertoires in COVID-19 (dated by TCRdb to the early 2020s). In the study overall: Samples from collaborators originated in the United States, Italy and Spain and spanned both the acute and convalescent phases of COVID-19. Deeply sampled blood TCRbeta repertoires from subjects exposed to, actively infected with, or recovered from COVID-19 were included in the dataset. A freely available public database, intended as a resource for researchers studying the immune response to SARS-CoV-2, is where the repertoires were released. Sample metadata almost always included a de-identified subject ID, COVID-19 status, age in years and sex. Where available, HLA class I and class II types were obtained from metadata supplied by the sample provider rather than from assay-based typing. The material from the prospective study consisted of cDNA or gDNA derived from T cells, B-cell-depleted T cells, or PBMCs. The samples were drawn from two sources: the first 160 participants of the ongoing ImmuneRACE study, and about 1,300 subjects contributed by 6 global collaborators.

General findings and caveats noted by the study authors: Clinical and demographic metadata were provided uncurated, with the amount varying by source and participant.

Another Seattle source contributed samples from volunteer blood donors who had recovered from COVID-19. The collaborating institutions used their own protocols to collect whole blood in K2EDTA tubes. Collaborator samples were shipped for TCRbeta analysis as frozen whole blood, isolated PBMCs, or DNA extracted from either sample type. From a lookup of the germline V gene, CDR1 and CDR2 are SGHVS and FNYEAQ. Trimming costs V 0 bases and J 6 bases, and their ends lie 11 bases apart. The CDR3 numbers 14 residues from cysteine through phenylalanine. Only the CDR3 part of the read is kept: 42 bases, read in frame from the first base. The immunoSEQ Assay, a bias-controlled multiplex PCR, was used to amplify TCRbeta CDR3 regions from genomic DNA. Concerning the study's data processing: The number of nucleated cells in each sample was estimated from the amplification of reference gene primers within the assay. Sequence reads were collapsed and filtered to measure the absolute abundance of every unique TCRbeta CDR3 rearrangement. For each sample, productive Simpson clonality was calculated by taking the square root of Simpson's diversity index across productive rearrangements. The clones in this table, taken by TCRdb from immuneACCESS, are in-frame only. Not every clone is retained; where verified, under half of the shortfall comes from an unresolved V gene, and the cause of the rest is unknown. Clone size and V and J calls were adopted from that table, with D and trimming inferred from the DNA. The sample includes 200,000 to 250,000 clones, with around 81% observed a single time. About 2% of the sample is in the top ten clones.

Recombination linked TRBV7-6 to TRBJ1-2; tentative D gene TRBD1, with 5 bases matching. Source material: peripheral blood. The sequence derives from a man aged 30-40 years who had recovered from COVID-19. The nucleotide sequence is TGTGCCAGCAGCTTAGCGAAAGGAGGGGATGGCTACACCTTC. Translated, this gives CASSLAKGGDGYTF.